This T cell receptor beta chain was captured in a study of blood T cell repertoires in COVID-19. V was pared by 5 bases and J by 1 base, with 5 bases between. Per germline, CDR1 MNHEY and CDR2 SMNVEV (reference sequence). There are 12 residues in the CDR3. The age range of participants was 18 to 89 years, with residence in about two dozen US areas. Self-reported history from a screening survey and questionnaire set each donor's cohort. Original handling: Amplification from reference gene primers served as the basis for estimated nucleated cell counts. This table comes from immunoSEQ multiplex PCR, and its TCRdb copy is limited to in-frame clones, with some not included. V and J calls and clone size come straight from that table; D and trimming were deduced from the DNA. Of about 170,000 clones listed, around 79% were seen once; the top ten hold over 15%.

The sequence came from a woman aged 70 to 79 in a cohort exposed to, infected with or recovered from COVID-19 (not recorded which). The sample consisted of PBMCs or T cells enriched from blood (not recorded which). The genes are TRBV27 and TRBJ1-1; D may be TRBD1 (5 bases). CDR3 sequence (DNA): TGTGCCAGCAGTCAGGGGAACACTGAAGCTTTCTTT. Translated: CASSQGNTEAFF.